These 3 T cell receptor beta chains came from one sample sequenced in a study of OX40 agonist ivuxolimab in advanced cancers. Only in-frame clones appear in the TCRdb table, and some are missing; sequencing was by immunoSEQ multiplex PCR. The table records 60,000 to 85,000 clones, around 84% of them present only once. This specimen consisted of CD4+ or CD8+ T cells sorted from blood, obtained in a trial of the OX40 agonist ivuxolimab. These receptor sequences come from an adult with an advanced solid tumor such as melanoma, head and neck, liver or kidney cancer.

This chain uses TRBV16 with TRBJ2-3, with TRBD2 matching over 10 bases. The CDR3 runs to 16 residues. V lost 3 bases to trimming and J lost 3 bases; unmatched junction nucleotides: 6. Per the germline V gene, CDR1 is KGHSY and CDR2 is FQNENV. The CDR3 reads CASSHRPGLATDTQYF. The CDR3 DNA is TGTGCCAGCAGCCACCGGCCGGGACTAGCGACAGATACGCAGTATTTT.

This chain uses TRBV14 with TRBJ2-7; 9 positions match TRBD1. Germline assignment: CDR1 SGHDN and CDR2 FVKESK. The CDR3 loop spans 16 amino acids. V shed 4 bases, J shed 4 bases, and the junction held 11 bases outside the gene matches. The CDR3 nucleotides read TGTGCCAGCAGCCCTCGAGAAGACAGGGGGTGGTACGAGCAGTACTTC. Residues: CASSPREDRGWYEQYF. Complete variable domain (other parts from reference TRBV14 and TRBJ2-7): EAGVTQFPSHSVIEKGQTVTLRCDPISGHDNLYWYRRVMGKEIKFLLHFVKESKQDESGMPNNRFLAERTGGTYSTLKVQPAELEDSGVYFCASSPREDRGWYEQYFGPGTRLTVT.

This chain connects TRBV29-1 to TRBJ2-1; TRBD1 aligns across 9 bases. This CDR3 has 13 amino acids. Germline CDR1 reads SQVTM; CDR2 reads ANQGSEA. V shed 7 bases, J shed 6 bases, and the junction held 7 bases outside the gene matches. In nucleotides, the CDR3 is TGCAGCGCGGGACAGGGTTTAGTCAATGAGCAGTTCTTC. Translating gives CSAGQGLVNEQFF.